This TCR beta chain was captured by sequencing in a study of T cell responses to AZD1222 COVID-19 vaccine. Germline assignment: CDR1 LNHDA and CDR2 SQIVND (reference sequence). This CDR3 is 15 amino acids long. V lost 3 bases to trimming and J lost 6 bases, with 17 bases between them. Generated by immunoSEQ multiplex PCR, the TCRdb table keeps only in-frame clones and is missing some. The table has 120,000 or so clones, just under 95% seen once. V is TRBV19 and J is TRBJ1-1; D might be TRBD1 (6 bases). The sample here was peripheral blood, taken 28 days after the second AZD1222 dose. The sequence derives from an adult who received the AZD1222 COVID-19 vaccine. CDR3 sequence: CASSIGAGVRAEAFF. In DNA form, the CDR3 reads TGTGCCAGTAGTATCGGGGCAGGGGTTAGGGCTGAAGCTTTCTTT. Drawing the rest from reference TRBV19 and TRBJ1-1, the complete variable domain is DGGITQSPKYLFRKEGQNVTLSCEQNLNHDAMYWYRQDPGQGLRLIYYSQIVNDFQKGDIAEGYSVSREKKESFPLTVTSAQKNPTAFYLCASSIGAGVRAEAFFGQGTRLTVV.